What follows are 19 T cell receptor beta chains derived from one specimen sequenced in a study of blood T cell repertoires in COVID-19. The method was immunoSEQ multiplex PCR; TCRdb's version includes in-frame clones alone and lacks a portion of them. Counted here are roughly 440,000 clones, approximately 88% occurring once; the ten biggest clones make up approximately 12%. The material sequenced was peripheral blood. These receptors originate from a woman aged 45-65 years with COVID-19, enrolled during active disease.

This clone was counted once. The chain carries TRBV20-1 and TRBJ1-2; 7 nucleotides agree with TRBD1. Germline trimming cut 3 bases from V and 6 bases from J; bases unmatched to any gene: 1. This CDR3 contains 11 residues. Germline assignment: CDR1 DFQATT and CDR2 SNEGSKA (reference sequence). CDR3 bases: TGCAGTGCTAGGACAGGGAATGGCTACACCTTC. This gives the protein CSARTGNGYTF.

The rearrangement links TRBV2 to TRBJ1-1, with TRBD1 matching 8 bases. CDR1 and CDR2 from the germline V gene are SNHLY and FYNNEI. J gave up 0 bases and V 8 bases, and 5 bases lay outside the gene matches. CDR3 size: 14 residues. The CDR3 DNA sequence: TGTGCCAGCTCCAGGGACAGGATGAACACTGAAGCTTTCTTT. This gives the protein CASSRDRMNTEAFF.

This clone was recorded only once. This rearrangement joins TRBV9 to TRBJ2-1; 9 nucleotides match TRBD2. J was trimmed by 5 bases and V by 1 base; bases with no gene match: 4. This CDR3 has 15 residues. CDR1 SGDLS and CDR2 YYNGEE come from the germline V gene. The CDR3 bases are TGTGCCAGCAGCGTAAACAGCGGGGGGAACAATGAGCAGTTCTTC. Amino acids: CASSVNSGGNNEQFF.

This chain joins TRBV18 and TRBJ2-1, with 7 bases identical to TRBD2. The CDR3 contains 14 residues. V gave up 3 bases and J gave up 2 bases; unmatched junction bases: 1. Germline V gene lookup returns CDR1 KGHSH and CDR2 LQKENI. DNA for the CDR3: TGTGCCAGCTCACCCAGCGGGACCTACAATGAGCAGTTCTTC. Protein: CASSPSGTYNEQFF.

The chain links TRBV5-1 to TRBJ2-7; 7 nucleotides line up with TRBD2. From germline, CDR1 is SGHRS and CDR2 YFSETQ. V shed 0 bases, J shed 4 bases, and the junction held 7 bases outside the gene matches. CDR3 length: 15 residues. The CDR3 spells CASSLDPGTTYEQYF. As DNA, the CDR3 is TGCGCCAGCAGCTTGGACCCGGGGACTACGTACGAGCAGTACTTC.

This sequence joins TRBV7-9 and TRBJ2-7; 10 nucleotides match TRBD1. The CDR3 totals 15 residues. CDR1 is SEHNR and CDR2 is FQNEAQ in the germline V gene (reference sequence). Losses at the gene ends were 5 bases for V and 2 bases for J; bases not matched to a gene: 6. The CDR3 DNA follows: TGTGCCAGCAGCCTCCGGGACAGGGGAACCTACGAGCAGTACTTC. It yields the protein CASSLRDRGTYEQYF.

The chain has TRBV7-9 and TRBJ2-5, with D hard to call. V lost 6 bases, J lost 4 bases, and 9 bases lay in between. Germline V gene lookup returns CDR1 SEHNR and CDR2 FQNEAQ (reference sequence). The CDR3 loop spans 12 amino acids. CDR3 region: CASSSLGETQYF. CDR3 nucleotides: TGTGCCAGCAGTTCCCTAGGAGAGACCCAGTACTTC.

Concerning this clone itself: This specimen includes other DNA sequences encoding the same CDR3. CDR3 residues: CASSLAGREDTEAFF. Here the CDR3 DNA reads TGCGCCAGCAGCTTGGCCGGGAGGGAGGACACTGAAGCTTTCTTT. V and J are TRBV5-1 and TRBJ1-1; the D is unclear. Germline V gene lookup returns CDR1 SGHRS and CDR2 YFSETQ. The CDR3 has 15 residues. Trimming removed 0 bases from V and 3 bases from J, with 12 bases in between.

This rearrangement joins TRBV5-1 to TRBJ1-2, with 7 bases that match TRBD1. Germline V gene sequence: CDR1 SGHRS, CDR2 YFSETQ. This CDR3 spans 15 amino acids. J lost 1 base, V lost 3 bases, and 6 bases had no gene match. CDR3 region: CASSSRQGFNYGYTF. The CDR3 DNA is TGCGCCAGCAGCTCCCGACAGGGCTTTAACTATGGCTACACCTTC. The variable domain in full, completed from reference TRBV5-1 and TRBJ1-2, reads KAGVTQTPRYLIKTRGQQVTLSCSPISGHRSVSWYQQTPGQGLQFLFEYFSETQRNKGNFPGRFSGRQFSNSRSEMNVSTLELGDSALYLCASSSRQGFNYGYTFGSGTRLTVV.

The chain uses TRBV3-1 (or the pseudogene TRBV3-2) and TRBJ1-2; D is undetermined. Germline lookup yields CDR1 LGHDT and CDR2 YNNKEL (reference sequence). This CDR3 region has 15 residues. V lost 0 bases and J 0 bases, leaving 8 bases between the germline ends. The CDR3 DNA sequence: TGTGCCAGCAGCCAAGAGGTTAGCACTAACTATGGCTACACCTTC. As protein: CASSQEVSTNYGYTF.

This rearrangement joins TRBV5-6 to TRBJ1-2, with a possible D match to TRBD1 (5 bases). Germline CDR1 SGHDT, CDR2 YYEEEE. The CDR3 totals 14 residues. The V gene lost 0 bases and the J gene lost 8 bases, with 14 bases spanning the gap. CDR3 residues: CASSLGYQGGGYTF. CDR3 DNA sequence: TGTGCCAGCAGCTTGGGTTATCAGGGCGGAGGCTACACCTTC.

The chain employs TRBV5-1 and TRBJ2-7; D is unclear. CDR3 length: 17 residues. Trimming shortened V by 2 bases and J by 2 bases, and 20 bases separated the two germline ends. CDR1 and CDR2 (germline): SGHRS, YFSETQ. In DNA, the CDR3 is TGCGCCAGCAGCTTTGGTAATCTTCTGGCAGGAACCTACGAGCAGTACTTC. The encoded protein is CASSFGNLLAGTYEQYF.

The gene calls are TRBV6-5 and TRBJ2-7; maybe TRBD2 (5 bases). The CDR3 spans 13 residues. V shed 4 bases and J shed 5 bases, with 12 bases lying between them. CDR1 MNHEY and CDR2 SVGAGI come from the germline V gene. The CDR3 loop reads CASSSREGDEQYF. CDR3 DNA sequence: TGTGCCAGCAGTTCACGGGAAGGTGACGAGCAGTACTTC.

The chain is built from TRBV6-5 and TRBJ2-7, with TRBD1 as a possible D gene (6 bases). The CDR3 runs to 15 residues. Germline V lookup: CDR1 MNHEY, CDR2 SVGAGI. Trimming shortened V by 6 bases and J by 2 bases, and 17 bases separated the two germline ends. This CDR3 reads CASSALGRGPYEQYF. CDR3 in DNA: TGTGCCAGCAGCGCCCTGGGCAGGGGCCCCTACGAGCAGTACTTC.

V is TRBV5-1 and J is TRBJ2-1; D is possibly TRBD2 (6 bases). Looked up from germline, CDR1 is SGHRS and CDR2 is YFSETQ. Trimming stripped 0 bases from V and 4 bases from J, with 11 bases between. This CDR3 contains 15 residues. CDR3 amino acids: CASSLEAGSYNEQFF. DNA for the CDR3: TGCGCCAGCAGCTTGGAGGCGGGGTCTTACAATGAGCAGTTCTTC. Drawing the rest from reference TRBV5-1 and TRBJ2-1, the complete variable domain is KAGVTQTPRYLIKTRGQQVTLSCSPISGHRSVSWYQQTPGQGLQFLFEYFSETQRNKGNFPGRFSGRQFSNSRSEMNVSTLELGDSALYLCASSLEAGSYNEQFFGPGTRLTVL.

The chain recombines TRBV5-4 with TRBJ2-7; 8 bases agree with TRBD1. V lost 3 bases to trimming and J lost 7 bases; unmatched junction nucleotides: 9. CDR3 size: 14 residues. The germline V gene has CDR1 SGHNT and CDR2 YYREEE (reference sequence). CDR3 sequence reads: CASSWGQERGEQYF. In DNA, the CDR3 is TGTGCCAGCAGCTGGGGACAGGAGCGAGGGGAGCAGTACTTC.

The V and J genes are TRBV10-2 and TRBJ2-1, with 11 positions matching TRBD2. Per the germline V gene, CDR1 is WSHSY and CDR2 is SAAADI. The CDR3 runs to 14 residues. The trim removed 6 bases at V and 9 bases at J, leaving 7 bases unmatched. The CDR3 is CASRASGGPGEQFF. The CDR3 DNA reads TGCGCCAGCAGAGCTAGCGGGGGGCCGGGTGAGCAGTTCTTC.

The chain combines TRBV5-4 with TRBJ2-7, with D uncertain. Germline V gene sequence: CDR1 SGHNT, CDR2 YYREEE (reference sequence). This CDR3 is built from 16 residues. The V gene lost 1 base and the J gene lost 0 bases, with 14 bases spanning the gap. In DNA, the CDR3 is TGTGCCAGCAGCTTGTCCTTTGCGGCGACCTCCTACGAGCAGTACTTC. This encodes CASSLSFAATSYEQYF.

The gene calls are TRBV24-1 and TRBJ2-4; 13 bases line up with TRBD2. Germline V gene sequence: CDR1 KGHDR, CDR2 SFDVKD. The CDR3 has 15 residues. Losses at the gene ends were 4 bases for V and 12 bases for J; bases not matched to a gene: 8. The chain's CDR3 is CATSDTSGGAYTQYF. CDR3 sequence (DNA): TGTGCCACCAGTGACACTAGCGGGGGGGCCTATACTCAGTACTTC.